This T cell receptor beta chain was sequenced in a study of human T cells and chemical hapten exposure. Study in general: It was small differences in pooled library volume that mainly caused per-sample TCR yields to vary.

This CDR3 has 15 residues. V lost 5 bases and J lost 2, with 16 bases in between. Germline CDR1 is SGHRS and CDR2 is YFSETQ. Time point given: pre-sensitization, week 0. Treatment: therapeutic diphenylcyclopropenone sensitization with weekly scalp DPC. TCRdb used MiXCR to reprocess the RACE reads, holding one entry per CDR3 protein. This sample has tens of thousands of distinct CDR3 sequences, with around 6.6% found just once. Material: whole blood, obtained in connection with sensitization to the hapten diphenylcyclopropenone (DPC). The receptor's source is a woman aged 25 to 39 with alopecia areata. Some clones in this sample may be carry-over from other donors' samples. The chain is built from TRBV5-1 and TRBJ2-5; perhaps TRBD2 as D (6 bases). CDR3 DNA sequence: TGCGCCAGCAGAGCCGGGGGTGGGGGACAAGAGACCCAGTACTTC. Translating gives CASRAGGGGQETQYF.